Following are 20 T cell receptor beta chains from one sample sequenced in a study of OX40 agonist ivuxolimab in advanced cancers. Measured with immunoSEQ multiplex PCR; TCRdb has only the in-frame clones, and not every one. The sample carries about 79,000 clones, approximately 85% recorded once. This material consisted of CD4+ or CD8+ T cells sorted from blood, taken in a trial of the OX40 agonist ivuxolimab. The receptors derive from an adult with an advanced solid tumor such as melanoma, head and neck, liver or kidney cancer.

The rearrangement joins TRBV6-1 to TRBJ2-7; perhaps TRBD1 as D (6 bases). CDR3 size: 13 residues. Trimming removed 6 bases from V and 3 bases from J, with 12 bases in between. The V gene's germline CDR1 is MNHNS and CDR2 SASEGT. This CDR3 is CASRVMTGYEQYF. CDR3 bases: TGTGCCAGCAGGGTAATGACAGGCTACGAGCAGTACTTC.

The V gene is TRBV2, the J gene TRBJ2-7; 10 nucleotides agree with TRBD1. The CDR3 extends over 14 amino acids. Germline CDR1 reads SNHLY; CDR2 reads FYNNEI. J was trimmed by 3 bases and V by 3 bases; bases with no gene match: 2. CDR3 sequence (DNA): TGTGCCAGCAGTGACGGACAGGGGGACTACGAGCAGTACTTC. It encodes CASSDGQGDYEQYF.

V is TRBV7-6 and J is TRBJ2-2; D is possibly TRBD1 (6 bases). The CDR3 is 15 residues long. Germline V gene data show CDR1 as SGHVS and CDR2 as FNYEAQ. Trimming removed 3 bases at V and 0 bases at J, with 8 bases between. This CDR3 is CASSFGQTNTGELFF. The CDR3 DNA reads TGTGCCAGCAGCTTCGGACAGACGAACACCGGGGAGCTGTTTTTT. The whole variable domain, filled in from reference TRBV7-6 and TRBJ2-2, reads GAGVSQSPRYKVTKRGQDVALRCDPISGHVSLYWYRQALGQGPEFLTYFNYEAQQDKSGLPNDRFSAERPEGSISTLTIQRTEQRDSAMYRCASSFGQTNTGELFFGEGSRLTVL.

This clone showed up just once. The chain carries TRBV6-5 and TRBJ2-1; TRBD2 aligns across 9 bases. The CDR3 extends over 16 amino acids. The V gene's germline CDR1 is MNHEY and CDR2 SVGAGI. V gave up 2 bases and J gave up 3 bases; unmatched junction bases: 5. CDR3 DNA sequence: TGTGCCAGCAGTTACGATAGCGGGGGTTTCTACAATGAGCAGTTCTTC. This translates into CASSYDSGGFYNEQFF.

The chain uses TRBV15 and TRBJ2-7; D call uncertain. CDR1 and CDR2 (germline): LNHNV, YYDKDF (reference sequence). V lost 0 bases and J lost 1, with 10 bases in between. The CDR3 has 15 residues. The CDR3 nucleotides read TGTGCCACCAGCAGAGATCGCGGTTCGTCCTACGAGCAGTACTTC. This translates into CATSRDRGSSYEQYF.

The J gene is TRBJ1-3, the V gene TRBV6-5; D gene uncertain. Germline CDR1 is MNHEY and CDR2 is SVGAGI. Trimming took off 6 bases at V and 10 bases at J, with 10 bases between the two ends. The CDR3 is 11 residues long. CDR3 in amino acids: CASSLGLTIYF. DNA for the CDR3: TGTGCCAGCAGCCTAGGGTTGACCATATATTTT.

This rearrangement joins TRBV4-3 to TRBJ1-6; no firm D call. The CDR3 runs to 15 residues. The ends were cut back, 0 bases at V and 0 bases at J, with 3 bases in the middle. Germline CDR1 and CDR2: LGHNA and YSLEER. The CDR3 DNA sequence: TGCGCCAGCAGCCAAGAAAGCTCCTATAATTCACCCCTCCACTTT. This encodes CASSQESSYNSPLHF.

This sequence joins TRBV28 and TRBJ1-4; D gene ambiguous. The CDR3 has 13 amino acids. CDR1 MDHEN and CDR2 SYDVKM come from the germline V gene. The V gene lost 1 base and the J gene lost 6 bases, with 6 bases spanning the gap. CDR3 sequence (DNA): TGTGCCAGCAGTTTATCGGGCGATGAAAAACTGTTTTTT. It translates to CASSLSGDEKLFF.

The V call is TRBV6-5, the J call TRBJ2-7; 8 nucleotides align to TRBD2. CDR3 length: 13 amino acids. The J segment lost 3 bases and the V segment lost 5 bases, leaving 3 bases of the junction unmatched. In germline, CDR1 is MNHEY, CDR2 SVGAGI. In nucleotides, the CDR3 is TGTGCCAGCAGTGGACTAGCAAACTACGAGCAGTACTTC. Translation: CASSGLANYEQYF.

Remarks on this clone: As the CDR3 is not closed by the conserved phenylalanine or tryptophan, this likely results from a read error. The V gene is TRBV9, the J gene TRBJ2-7, with 9 nucleotides matching TRBD2. CDR3 length: 14 amino acids. Germline V gene data show CDR1 as SGDLS and CDR2 as YYNGEE. The trim removed 0 bases at V and 3 bases at J, leaving 1 base unmatched. CDR3 region: CASSVGTSDYEQYL. The CDR3 DNA reads as TGTGCCAGCAGCGTAGGGACTAGCGACTACGAGCAGTACCTC.

The J gene is TRBJ1-2, the V gene TRBV27; D is undetermined. CDR1 MNHEY and CDR2 SMNVEV come from the germline V gene (reference sequence). CDR3 length equals 14 residues. Trimming shortened V by 5 bases and J by 7 bases, and 17 bases separated the two germline ends. DNA of the CDR3: TGTGCCAGCAGTCCCCTGATGAGGGATTCTGGCTACACCTTC. Encoded protein: CASSPLMRDSGYTF.

The chain combines TRBV2 with TRBJ2-2; no clear D. Trimming took off 9 bases at V and 0 bases at J, with 11 bases between the two ends. Germline-derived CDR1 and CDR2 are SNHLY and FYNNEI. The CDR3 is 14 amino acids. DNA for the CDR3: TGTGCCAGGGGAAGTGGGTCGAACACCGGGGAGCTGTTTTTT. As protein: CARGSGSNTGELFF. The entire variable domain, with the rest obtained from reference TRBV2 and TRBJ2-2, is as follows: EPEVTQTPSHQVTQMGQEVILRCVPISNHLYFYWYRQILGQKVEFLVSFYNNEISEKSEIFDDQFSVERPDGSNFTLKIRSTKLEDSAMYFCARGSGSNTGELFFGEGSRLTVL.

The chain combines TRBV30 with TRBJ2-3, with 8 bases fitting TRBD2. Per germline, CDR1 GTSNPN and CDR2 SVGIG (reference sequence). The CDR3 loop spans 16 amino acids. Trimming took 2 bases from V and 0 from J; bases not matched to a gene: 7. The CDR3 spells CAWSPGPSGSTDTQYF. The CDR3 DNA reads as TGTGCCTGGAGTCCTGGGCCTAGCGGGAGCACAGATACGCAGTATTTT.

J is TRBJ1-1 and V is TRBV9; D unclear. The V end lost 0 bases, the J end lost 3 bases, and 6 bases lay between the germline ends. Per the germline V gene, CDR1 is SGDLS and CDR2 is YYNGEE. The CDR3 runs 13 residues. The CDR3 DNA reads TGTGCCAGCAGCGTAGGAAGTGACACTGAAGCTTTCTTT. Its protein is CASSVGSDTEAFF.

The gene calls are TRBV28 and TRBJ2-7; the match to TRBD2 covers 7 bases. This CDR3 has 15 amino acids. The trim removed 4 bases at V and 4 bases at J, leaving 10 bases unmatched. Germline V lookup: CDR1 MDHEN, CDR2 SYDVKM. As DNA, the CDR3 is TGTGCCAGCAGTTCCCTTAAGAGGGAGGGTTACGAGCAGTACTTC. Translating gives CASSSLKREGYEQYF.

The chain uses TRBV7-2 and TRBJ2-7; no clear D gene. The V gene's germline CDR1 is SGHTA and CDR2 FQGNSA. The CDR3 is made up of 13 amino acids. V was clipped by 3 bases and J by 6 bases, with 12 bases between them. CDR3: CASSLQVLFEQYF. The CDR3, as DNA: TGTGCCAGCAGCTTGCAGGTCCTATTCGAGCAGTACTTC.

The chain uses TRBV30 and TRBJ2-5; D is uncertain. V lost 3 bases and J lost 1, with 12 bases in between. Germline V gives CDR1 GTSNPN, CDR2 SVGIG (reference sequence). The CDR3 runs to 14 residues. The DNA of the CDR3 is TGTGCCTGGAGGACCCCGGTCTCCCAAGAGACCCAGTACTTC. This codes for CAWRTPVSQETQYF.

V and J are TRBV14 and TRBJ2-3; TRBD2 matches at 8 bases. With 0 bases clipped from V and 3 bases from J, the junction kept 20 bases outside the gene matches. The CDR3 covers 21 residues. CDR1 SGHDN and CDR2 FVKESK come from the germline V gene. The CDR3: CASSQDRPSGYSSLYTDTQYF. Written as DNA, the CDR3 is TGTGCCAGCAGCCAAGATAGGCCTAGCGGGTACTCGTCCTTGTATACAGATACGCAGTATTTT.

The V and J genes are TRBV28 and TRBJ1-5, with 7 bases identical to TRBD1. Losses at the gene ends were 3 bases for V and 4 bases for J; bases not matched to a gene: 6. Germline V gene lookup returns CDR1 MDHEN and CDR2 SYDVKM. CDR3 length: 15 amino acids. This CDR3 is CASSFQGEGNQPQHF. The CDR3 DNA reads TGTGCCAGCAGTTTCCAGGGGGAGGGGAATCAGCCCCAGCATTTT. The whole variable domain, filled in from reference TRBV28 and TRBJ1-5, reads DVKVTQSSRYLVKRTGEKVFLECVQDMDHENMFWYRQDPGLGLRLIYFSYDVKMKEKGDIPEGYSVSREKKERFSLILESASTNQTSMYLCASSFQGEGNQPQHFGDGTRLSIL.

The chain recombines TRBV6-5 with TRBJ1-6; D gene uncertain. V was shortened by 7 bases and J by 6 bases, with 13 bases between the two germline ends. Germline V gene sequence: CDR1 MNHEY, CDR2 SVGAGI. The CDR3 contains 14 residues. Written as DNA, the CDR3 is TGTGCCAGCAAAGGGTTGAACCTTAATTCACCCCTCCACTTT. Its translation is CASKGLNLNSPLHF.